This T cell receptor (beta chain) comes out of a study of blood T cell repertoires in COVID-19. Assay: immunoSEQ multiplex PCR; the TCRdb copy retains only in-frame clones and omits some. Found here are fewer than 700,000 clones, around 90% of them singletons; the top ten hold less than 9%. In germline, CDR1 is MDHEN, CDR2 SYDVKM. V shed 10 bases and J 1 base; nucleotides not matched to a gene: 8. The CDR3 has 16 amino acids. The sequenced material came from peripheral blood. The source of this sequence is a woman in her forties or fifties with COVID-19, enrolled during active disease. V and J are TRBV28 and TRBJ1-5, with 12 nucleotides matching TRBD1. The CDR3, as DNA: TGTGCCACCGGGACAGGGGGCGGTCAGAGCAATCAGCCCCAGCATTTT. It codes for CATGTGGGQSNQPQHF.